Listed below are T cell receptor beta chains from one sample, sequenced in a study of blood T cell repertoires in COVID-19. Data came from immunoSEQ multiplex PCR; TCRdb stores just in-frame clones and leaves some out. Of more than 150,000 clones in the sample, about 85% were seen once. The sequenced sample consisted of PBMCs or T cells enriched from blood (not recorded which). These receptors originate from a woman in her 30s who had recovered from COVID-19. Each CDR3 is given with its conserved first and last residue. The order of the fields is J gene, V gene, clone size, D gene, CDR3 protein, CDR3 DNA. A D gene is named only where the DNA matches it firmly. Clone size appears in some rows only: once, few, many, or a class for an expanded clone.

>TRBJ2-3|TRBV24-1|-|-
CATNQITPGVTDTQYF
TGTGCCACCAACCAGATTACACCGGGGGTCACAGATACGCAGTATTTT
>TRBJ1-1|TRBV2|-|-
CASSERQAANTEAFF
TGTGCCAGCAGTGAACGGCAGGCCGCGAACACTGAAGCTTTCTTT
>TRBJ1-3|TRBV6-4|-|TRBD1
CASSDSQAGGGNTIYF
TGTGCCAGCAGTGACTCACAGGCAGGGGGCGGAAACACCATATATTTT
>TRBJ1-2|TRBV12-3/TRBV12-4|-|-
CASSSRTAGLF
TGTGCCAGCAGTTCTCGGACAGCGGGGTTATTC
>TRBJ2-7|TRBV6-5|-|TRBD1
CASSYGQGGGYEQYF
TGTGCCAGCAGTTACGGACAGGGGGGTGGGTACGAGCAGTACTTC
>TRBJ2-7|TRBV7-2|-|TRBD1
CASSLAGTGGYEQYF
TGTGCCAGCAGCTTGGCCGGGACAGGGGGCTACGAGCAGTACTTC
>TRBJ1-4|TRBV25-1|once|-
CASRSRVDEKLFF
TGTGCCAGCAGATCCAGGGTAGATGAAAAACTGTTTTTT
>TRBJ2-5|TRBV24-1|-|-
CATSGRTEQETQYF
TGTGCCACCAGTGGCCGGACAGAACAAGAGACCCAGTACTTC
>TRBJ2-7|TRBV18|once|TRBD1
CASSHREGQGNEQYF
TGTGCCAGCTCACACAGGGAAGGACAGGGGAACGAGCAGTACTTC
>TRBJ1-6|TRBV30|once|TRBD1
CAWSLWTGGNSPLHF
TGTGCCTGGAGTCTCTGGACAGGGGGTAATTCACCCCTCCACTTT
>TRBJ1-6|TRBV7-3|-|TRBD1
CASSRTGLYNSPLHF
TGTGCCAGCAGCAGGACAGGGCTCTATAATTCACCCCTCCACTTT
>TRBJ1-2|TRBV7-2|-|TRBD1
CASSLVARGLGYTF
TGTGCCAGCAGCTTAGTGGCCAGGGGGCTTGGCTACACCTTC
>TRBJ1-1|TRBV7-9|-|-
CASSLEQNSEAFF
TGTGCCAGCAGCTTAGAACAGAACTCTGAAGCTTTCTTT
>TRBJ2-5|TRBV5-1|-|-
CASSLVGGASGEETQYF
TGCGCCAGCAGCTTGGTAGGGGGAGCGTCAGGTGAAGAGACCCAGTACTTC
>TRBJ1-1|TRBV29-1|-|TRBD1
CSVDGQGARWTEAFF
TGCAGCGTAGACGGACAGGGGGCCCGGTGGACTGAAGCTTTCTTT
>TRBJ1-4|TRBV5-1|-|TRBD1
CASSLTGHTNEKLFF
TGCGCCAGCAGCCTGACAGGGCACACTAATGAAAAACTGTTTTTT
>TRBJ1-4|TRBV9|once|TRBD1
CASSVGGQMPEKLFF
TGTGCCAGCAGCGTAGGGGGACAGATGCCTGAAAAACTGTTTTTT
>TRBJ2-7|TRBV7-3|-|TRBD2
CASSLTGTSGAINSYEQYF
TGTGCCAGCAGCTTAACGGGGACTAGCGGGGCGATAAACTCCTACGAGCAGTACTTC
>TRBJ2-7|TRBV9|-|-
CASSVGFGQTHEQYF
TGTGCCAGCAGCGTAGGTTTCGGACAGACTCACGAGCAGTACTTC
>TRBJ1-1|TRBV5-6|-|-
CASSLGIGRANTEAFF
TGTGCCAGCAGCTTGGGAATCGGCAGGGCGAACACTGAAGCTTTCTTT
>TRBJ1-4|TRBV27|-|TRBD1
CASSLDGRGDEKLFF
TGTGCCAGCAGTTTGGACGGCAGGGGGGATGAAAAACTGTTTTTT
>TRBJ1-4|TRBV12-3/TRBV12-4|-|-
CASSGARNEKLFF
TGTGCCAGCAGTGGGGCCCGTAATGAAAAACTGTTTTTT
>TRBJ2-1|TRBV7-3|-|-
CASSLGGMNNEQFF
TGTGCCAGCAGCTTAGGCGGGATGAACAATGAGCAGTTCTTC
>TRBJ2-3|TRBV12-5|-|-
CASGLDRLTDTQYF
TGTGCTAGTGGGTTGGACAGATTAACAGATACGCAGTATTTT
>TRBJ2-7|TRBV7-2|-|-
CASSLILELLYF
TGTGCCAGCAGCTTAATATTGGAGCTCCTGTACTTC
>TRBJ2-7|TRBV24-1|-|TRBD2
CATSGLAGAAYEQYF
TGTGCCACCAGTGGTCTAGCGGGAGCAGCTTACGAGCAGTACTTC
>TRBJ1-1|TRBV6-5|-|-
CASSLQQGMNTEAFF
TGTGCCAGCAGTCTACAACAGGGCATGAACACTGAAGCTTTCTTT
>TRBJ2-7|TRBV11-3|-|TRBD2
CASSPRTSGSVSYEQYF
TGTGCCAGCAGCCCAAGGACTAGCGGGAGTGTGTCCTACGAGCAGTACTTC
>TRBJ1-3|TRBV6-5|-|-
CASSYSSGRGGNTIYF
TGTGCCAGCAGTTACTCGAGCGGTCGGGGAGGAAACACCATATATTTT
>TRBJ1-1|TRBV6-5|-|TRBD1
CASSTRRQGNTEAFF
TGTGCCAGCAGTACCCGACGACAGGGCAACACTGAAGCTTTCTTT
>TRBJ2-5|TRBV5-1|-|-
CASSSRTDQETQYF
TGCGCCAGCAGCTCCAGGACAGACCAAGAGACCCAGTACTTC
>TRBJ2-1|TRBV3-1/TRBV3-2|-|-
CASSLLGGESYNEQFF
TGTGCCAGCAGCCTATTGGGGGGAGAGTCCTACAATGAGCAGTTCTTC
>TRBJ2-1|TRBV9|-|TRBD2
CASSASSGGLRGNEQFF
TGTGCCAGCAGCGCGTCTAGCGGGGGGCTGAGGGGCAATGAGCAGTTCTTC
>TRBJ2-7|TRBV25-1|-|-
CASSEWRLAREQYF
TGTGCCAGCAGTGAATGGCGTCTAGCGCGCGAGCAGTACTTC
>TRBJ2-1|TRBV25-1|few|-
CASTGLVNEQFF
TGTGCCAGCACCGGACTGGTCAATGAGCAGTTCTTC